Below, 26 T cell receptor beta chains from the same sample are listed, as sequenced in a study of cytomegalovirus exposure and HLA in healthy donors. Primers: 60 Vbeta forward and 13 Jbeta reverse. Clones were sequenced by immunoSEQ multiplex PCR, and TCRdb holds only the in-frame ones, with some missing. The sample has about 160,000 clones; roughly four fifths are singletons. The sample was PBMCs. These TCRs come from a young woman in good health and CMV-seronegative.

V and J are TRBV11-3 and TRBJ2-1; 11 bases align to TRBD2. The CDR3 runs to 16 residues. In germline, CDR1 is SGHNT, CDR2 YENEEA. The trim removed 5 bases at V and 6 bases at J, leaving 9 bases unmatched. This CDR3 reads CASSAKLAGGGNEQFF. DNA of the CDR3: TGTGCCAGCAGCGCCAAGCTAGCGGGAGGCGGCAATGAGCAGTTCTTC.

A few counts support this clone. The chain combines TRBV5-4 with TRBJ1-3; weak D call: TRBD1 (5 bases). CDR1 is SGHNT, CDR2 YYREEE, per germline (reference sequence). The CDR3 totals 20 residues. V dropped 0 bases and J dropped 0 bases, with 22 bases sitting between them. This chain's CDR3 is CASSLVQGGTGLSSGNTIYF. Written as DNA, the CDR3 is TGTGCCAGCAGCTTGGTCCAGGGCGGAACGGGTCTGAGCTCTGGAAACACCATATATTTT.

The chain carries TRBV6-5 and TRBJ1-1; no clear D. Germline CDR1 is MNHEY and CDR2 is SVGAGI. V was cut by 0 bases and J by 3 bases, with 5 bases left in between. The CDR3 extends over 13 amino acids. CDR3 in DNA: TGTGCCAGCAGTTACTCCGGGTACACTGAAGCTTTCTTT. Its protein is CASSYSGYTEAFF.

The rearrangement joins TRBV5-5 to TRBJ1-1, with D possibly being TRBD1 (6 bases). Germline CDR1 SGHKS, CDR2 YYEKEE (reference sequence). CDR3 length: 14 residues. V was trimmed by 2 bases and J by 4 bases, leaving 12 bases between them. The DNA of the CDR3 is TGTGCCAGCAGCTTCCAGGGGATCATCACTGAAGCTTTCTTT. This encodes CASSFQGIITEAFF.

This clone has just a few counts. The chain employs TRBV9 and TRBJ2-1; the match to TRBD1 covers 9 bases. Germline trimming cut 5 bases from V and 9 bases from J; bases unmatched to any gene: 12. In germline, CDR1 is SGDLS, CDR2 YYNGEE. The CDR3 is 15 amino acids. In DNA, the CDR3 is TGTGCCAGCAGTCCGGGGGACAGGGCGTGGGGTGAGCAGTTCTTC. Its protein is CASSPGDRAWGEQFF. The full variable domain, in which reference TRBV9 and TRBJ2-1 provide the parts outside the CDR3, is DSGVTQTPKHLITATGQRVTLRCSPRSGDLSVYWYQQSLDQGLQFLIQYYNGEERAKGNILERFSAQQFPDLHSELNLSSLELGDSALYFCASSPGDRAWGEQFFGPGTRLTVL.

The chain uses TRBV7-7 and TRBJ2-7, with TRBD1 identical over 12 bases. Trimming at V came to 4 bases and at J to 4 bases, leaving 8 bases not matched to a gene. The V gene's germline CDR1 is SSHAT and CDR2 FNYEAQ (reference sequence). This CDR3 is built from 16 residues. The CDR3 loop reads CASSSTGTGGRYEQYF. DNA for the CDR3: TGTGCCAGCAGCTCAACCGGGACAGGGGGCAGGTACGAGCAGTACTTC. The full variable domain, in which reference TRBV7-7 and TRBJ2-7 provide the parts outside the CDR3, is GAGVSQSPRYKVTKRGQDVTLRCDPISSHATLYWYQQALGQGPEFLTYFNYEAQPDKSGLPSDRFSAERPEGSISTLTIQRTEQRDSAMYRCASSSTGTGGRYEQYFGPGTRLTVT.

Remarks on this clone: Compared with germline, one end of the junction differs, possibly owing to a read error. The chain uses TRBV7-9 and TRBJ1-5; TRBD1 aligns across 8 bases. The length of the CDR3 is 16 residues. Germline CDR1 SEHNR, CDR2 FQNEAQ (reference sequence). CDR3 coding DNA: TGTTCCAGCAGCTTTGTTACAGGGGGAATGGAACAGCCCCAGCATTTT. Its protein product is CSSSFVTGGMEQPQHF.

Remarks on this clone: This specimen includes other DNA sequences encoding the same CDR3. The CDR3 bases are TGCGCCAGCAGCTTGGGACAGGAGAATCAGCCCCAGCATTTT. This translates into CASSLGQENQPQHF. The rearrangement uses TRBV5-1 and TRBJ1-5; D possibly corresponds to TRBD1 (6 bases). This CDR3 spans 14 amino acids. Trimming took 0 bases from V and 4 from J, leaving 8 bases between them. Germline assignment: CDR1 SGHRS and CDR2 YFSETQ.

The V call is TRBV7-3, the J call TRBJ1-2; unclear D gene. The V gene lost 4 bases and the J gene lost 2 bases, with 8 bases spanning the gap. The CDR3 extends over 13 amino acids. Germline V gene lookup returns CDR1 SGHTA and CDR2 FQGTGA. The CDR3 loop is CASSSGRNYGYTF. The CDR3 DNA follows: TGTGCCAGCAGCTCGGGGAGGAACTATGGCTACACCTTC.

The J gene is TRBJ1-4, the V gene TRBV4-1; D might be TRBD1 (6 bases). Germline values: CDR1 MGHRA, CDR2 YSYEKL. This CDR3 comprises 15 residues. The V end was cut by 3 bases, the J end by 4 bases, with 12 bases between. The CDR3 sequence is CASSQAGQHNEKLFF. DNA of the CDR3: TGCGCCAGCAGCCAGGCAGGACAGCATAATGAAAAACTGTTTTTT.

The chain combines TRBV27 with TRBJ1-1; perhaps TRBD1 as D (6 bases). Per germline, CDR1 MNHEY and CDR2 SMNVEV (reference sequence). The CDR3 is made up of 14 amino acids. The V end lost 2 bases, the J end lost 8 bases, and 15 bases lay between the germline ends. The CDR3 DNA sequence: TGTGCCAGCAGTTTAGGGGGAGGGGGGTCCGAAGCTTTCTTT. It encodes CASSLGGGGSEAFF.

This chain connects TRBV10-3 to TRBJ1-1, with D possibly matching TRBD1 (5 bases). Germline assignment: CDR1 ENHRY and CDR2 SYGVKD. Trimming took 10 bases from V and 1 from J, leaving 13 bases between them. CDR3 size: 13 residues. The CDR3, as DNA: TGTGCCAATCAGCGGGGGACGAACACTGAAGCTTTCTTT. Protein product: CANQRGTNTEAFF.

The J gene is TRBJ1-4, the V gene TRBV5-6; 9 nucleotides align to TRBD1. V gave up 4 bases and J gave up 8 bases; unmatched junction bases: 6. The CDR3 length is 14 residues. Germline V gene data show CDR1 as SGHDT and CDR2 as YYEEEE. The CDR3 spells CASSVQGAVEKLFF. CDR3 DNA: TGTGCCAGCAGCGTACAGGGGGCTGTCGAAAAACTGTTTTTT.

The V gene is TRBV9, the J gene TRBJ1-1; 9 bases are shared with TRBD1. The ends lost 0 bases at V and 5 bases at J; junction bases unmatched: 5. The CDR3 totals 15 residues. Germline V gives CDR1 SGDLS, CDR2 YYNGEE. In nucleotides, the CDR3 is TGTGCCAGCAGCGTAGCTGCACAGGGGGCGACTGAAGCTTTCTTT. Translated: CASSVAAQGATEAFF.

CDR3 sequence reads: CASSRDRLTDTQYF. The DNA for the CDR3 is TGTGCCAGCAGCCGGGACAGGCTCACAGATACGCAGTATTTT. This sequence joins TRBV7-6 and TRBJ2-3, with 8 bases matching TRBD1. Germline V gene data show CDR1 as SGHVS and CDR2 as FNYEAQ. V shed 5 bases and J 2 bases; nucleotides not matched to a gene: 3. The CDR3 runs 14 residues.

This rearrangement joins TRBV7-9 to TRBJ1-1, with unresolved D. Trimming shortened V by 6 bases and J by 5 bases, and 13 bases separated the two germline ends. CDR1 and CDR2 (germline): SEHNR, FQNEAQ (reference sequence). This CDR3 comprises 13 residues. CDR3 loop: CASRQDWRTEAFF. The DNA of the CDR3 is TGTGCCAGCAGGCAGGACTGGAGGACTGAAGCTTTCTTT.

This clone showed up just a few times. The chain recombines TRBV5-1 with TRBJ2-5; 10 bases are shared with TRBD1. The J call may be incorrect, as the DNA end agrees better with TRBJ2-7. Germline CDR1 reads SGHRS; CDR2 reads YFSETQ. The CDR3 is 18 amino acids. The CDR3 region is CASSHSFRDRGSFYEQYF. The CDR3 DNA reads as TGCGCCAGCAGCCATTCCTTCCGGGACAGGGGTTCCTTTTACGAGCAGTACTTC.

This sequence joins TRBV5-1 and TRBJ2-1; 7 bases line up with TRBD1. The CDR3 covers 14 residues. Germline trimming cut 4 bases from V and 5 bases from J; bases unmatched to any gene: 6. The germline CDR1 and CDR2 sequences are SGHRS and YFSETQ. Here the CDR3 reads CASSTMGQNNEQFF. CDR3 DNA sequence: TGCGCCAGCAGCACGATGGGACAGAACAATGAGCAGTTCTTC.

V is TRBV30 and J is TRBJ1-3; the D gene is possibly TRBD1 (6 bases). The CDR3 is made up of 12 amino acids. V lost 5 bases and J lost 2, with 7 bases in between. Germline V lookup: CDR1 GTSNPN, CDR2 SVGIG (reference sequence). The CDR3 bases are TGTGCCTGGGGGACAACTGGAAACACCATATATTTT. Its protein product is CAWGTTGNTIYF.

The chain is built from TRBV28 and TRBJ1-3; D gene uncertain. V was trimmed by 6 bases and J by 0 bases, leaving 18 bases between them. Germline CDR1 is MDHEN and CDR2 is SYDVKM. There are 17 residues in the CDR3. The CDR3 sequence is CASRDWMQTDSGNTIYF. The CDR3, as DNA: TGTGCCAGCAGGGACTGGATGCAGACTGACTCTGGAAACACCATATATTTT.

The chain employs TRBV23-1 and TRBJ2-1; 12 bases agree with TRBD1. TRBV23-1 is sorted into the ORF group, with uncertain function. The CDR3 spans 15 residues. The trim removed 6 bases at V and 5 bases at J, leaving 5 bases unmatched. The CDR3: CASSRRDRGHNEQFF. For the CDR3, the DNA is TGCGCCAGCAGCCGCCGGGACAGGGGGCACAATGAGCAGTTCTTC.

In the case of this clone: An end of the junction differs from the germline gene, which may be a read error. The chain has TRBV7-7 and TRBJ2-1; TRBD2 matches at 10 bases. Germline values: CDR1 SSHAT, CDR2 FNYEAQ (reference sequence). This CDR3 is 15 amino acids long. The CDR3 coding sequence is TGTGCTAGCAGCTTAACTAGCGGGACCCGTGGGGAGCAGTTCTTC. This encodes CASSLTSGTRGEQFF.

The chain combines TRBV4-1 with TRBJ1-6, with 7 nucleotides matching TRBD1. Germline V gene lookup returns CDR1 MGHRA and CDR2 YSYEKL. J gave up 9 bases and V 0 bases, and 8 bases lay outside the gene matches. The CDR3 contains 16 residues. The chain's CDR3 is CASSQDSGTGASPLHF. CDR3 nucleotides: TGCGCCAGCAGCCAAGATAGTGGAACAGGGGCTTCACCCCTCCACTTT.

The CDR3 region is CASSFRQGGEAFF. The CDR3 DNA is TGTGCCAGCAGTTTTAGACAGGGCGGTGAAGCTTTCTTT. The chain employs TRBV28 and TRBJ1-1; 7 bases are shared with TRBD1. The V segment lost 3 bases and the J segment 7 bases; nucleotides outside the gene matches: 5. CDR1 MDHEN and CDR2 SYDVKM come from the germline V gene. CDR3 length equals 13 residues.

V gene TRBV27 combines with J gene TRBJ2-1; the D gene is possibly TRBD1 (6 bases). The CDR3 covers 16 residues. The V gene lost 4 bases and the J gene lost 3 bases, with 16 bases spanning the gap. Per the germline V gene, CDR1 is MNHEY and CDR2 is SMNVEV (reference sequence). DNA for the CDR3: TGTGCCAGCAGTTCCCTCCCACCGACAGGCTACAATGAGCAGTTCTTC. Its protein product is CASSSLPPTGYNEQFF.

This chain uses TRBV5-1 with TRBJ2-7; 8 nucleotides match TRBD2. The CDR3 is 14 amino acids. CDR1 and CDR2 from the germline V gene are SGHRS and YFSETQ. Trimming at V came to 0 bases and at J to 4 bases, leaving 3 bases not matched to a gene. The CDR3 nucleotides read TGCGCCAGCAGCTTGGCACTAGCGGAGTACGAGCAGTACTTC. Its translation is CASSLALAEYEQYF. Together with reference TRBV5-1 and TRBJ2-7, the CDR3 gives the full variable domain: KAGVTQTPRYLIKTRGQQVTLSCSPISGHRSVSWYQQTPGQGLQFLFEYFSETQRNKGNFPGRFSGRQFSNSRSEMNVSTLELGDSALYLCASSLALAEYEQYFGPGTRLTVT.